Given below is one T cell receptor (beta chain) in context. Its target antigen remains unknown. Base quality data are lacking; no much larger clone is found one base away. The data originate from a study of blood T cell repertoires in COVID-19 (dated by TCRdb to about 2020). Study-wide context: Samples from collaborators originated in the United States, Italy and Spain and spanned both the acute and convalescent phases of COVID-19. The material from the prospective study consisted of cDNA or gDNA derived from T cells, B-cell-depleted T cells, or PBMCs. The dataset comprised deeply sampled blood TCRbeta repertoires from subjects exposed to, actively infected with, or recovered from COVID-19. The repertoires were released in a freely available public database meant as a resource for research on the immune response to SARS-CoV-2. Samples were obtained from the ongoing ImmuneRACE study (first 160 participants) and from 1,254 subjects provided by 6 global collaborators. Sample metadata almost always included a de-identified subject ID, COVID-19 status, age in years and sex. Where HLA class I and class II types were available, the types were taken from metadata supplied by the sample provider, not from assay-based typing.

The immunoSEQ Assay, a bias-controlled multiplex PCR, was used to amplify TCRbeta CDR3 regions from genomic DNA. On the study's bioinformatics: Within the assay, amplification of reference gene primers was used to estimate how many nucleated cells each sample contained. To quantify the absolute abundance of each unique TCRbeta CDR3 rearrangement, sequence reads were collapsed and filtered. For each sample, productive Simpson clonality was calculated as the square root of Simpson's diversity index over productive rearrangements. In its TCRdb copy, this immuneACCESS table keeps in-frame sequences only and misses some clones. Where compared with another copy, unresolved V genes explain less than half of these, and the others have no known cause. The V and J calls and clone size come from that table; D and trimming were worked out from the DNA. This sample gives roughly 240,000 clones in total; about 86% of them show up just once. 2.5% to 3.5% of the sample goes to the ten largest clones.

A second Seattle source provided samples from volunteer blood donors who had recovered from COVID-19. Collaborating institutions collected whole blood in K2EDTA tubes following their own protocols. For TCRbeta analysis, collaborators shipped samples in one of three forms: frozen whole blood, isolated PBMCs, or DNA extracted from either of those sample types. Spanning cysteine to phenylalanine, the CDR3 consists of 17 amino acids. Just the 51-base CDR3 DNA is kept, in frame starting at base 1. What the study reported, not specific to this receptor: The quantity of clinical and demographic metadata differed by source and by participant and was supplied without curation.

Recombination linked TRBV21-1 to TRBJ1-6. TRBV21-1 is a pseudogene. This clonotype was obtained from a woman aged 25 to 39 who had recovered from COVID-19. Sequencing was carried out using peripheral blood. The CDR3 reads CASSKGEGSSYNSPLHF. Read as DNA, the sequence is TGTGCCAGCAGCAAAGGGGAGGGCAGTTCCTATAATTCACCCCTCCACTTT.